The 6 T cell receptor beta chains below come from one sample, sequenced in a study of blood T cell repertoires in COVID-19. Generated by immunoSEQ multiplex PCR, the TCRdb table keeps only in-frame clones and is missing some. Of roughly 250,000 clones listed, roughly 80% are singletons. Sample: peripheral blood. These receptors were taken from a woman of 80 years or more with acute or convalescent COVID-19.

The V call is TRBV28, the J call TRBJ2-4, with no clear D. V shed 1 base and J shed 3 bases, with 13 bases lying between them. The CDR3 is 16 amino acids. Germline-derived CDR1 and CDR2 are MDHEN and SYDVKM. As DNA, the CDR3 is TGTGCCAGCAGTTTATTAGTCCGAGCTGGCAAAAACATTCAGTACTTC. It encodes CASSLLVRAGKNIQYF.

Here the CDR3 DNA reads TGCGCCAGCAGCCCGCTCCCACAGGGCACTGAAGCTTTCTTT. Encoded protein: CASSPLPQGTEAFF. The chain has TRBV4-1 and TRBJ1-1; maybe TRBD1 (6 bases). This CDR3 has 14 amino acids. The V gene lost 4 bases and the J gene lost 4 bases, with 13 bases spanning the gap. Germline values: CDR1 MGHRA, CDR2 YSYEKL.

The rearrangement uses TRBV6-6 and TRBJ1-6; maybe TRBD1 (5 bases). The CDR3 runs 16 residues. Germline values: CDR1 MNHNY, CDR2 SVGAGI (reference sequence). The V end was cut by 0 bases, the J end by 8 bases, with 14 bases between. The CDR3 nucleotides read TGTGCCAGCAGTTACTCGAATGAAGCAGGGCATTCACCCCTCCACTTT. It specifies CASSYSNEAGHSPLHF.

The rearrangement joins TRBV28 to TRBJ1-4; D ambiguous. Germline lookup yields CDR1 MDHEN and CDR2 SYDVKM. With 5 bases removed from V and 3 bases from J, the gap between germline ends came to 13 bases. The CDR3 has 15 amino acids. CDR3 DNA sequence: TGTGCCAGCAGTACCCCCGGGTATCCTAATGAAAAACTGTTTTTT. This codes for CASSTPGYPNEKLFF. Variable domain in full (rest from reference TRBV28 and TRBJ1-4): DVKVTQSSRYLVKRTGEKVFLECVQDMDHENMFWYRQDPGLGLRLIYFSYDVKMKEKGDIPEGYSVSREKKERFSLILESASTNQTSMYLCASSTPGYPNEKLFFGSGTQLSVL.

The rearrangement links TRBV11-2 to TRBJ2-1, with D possibly being TRBD2 (5 bases). CDR3 length: 15 amino acids. Trimming pared 5 bases from V and 0 bases from J, leaving 11 bases between. Germline CDR1 reads SGHAT; CDR2 reads FQNNGV. This CDR3 is CASSPLRVSYNEQFF. In nucleotides, the CDR3 is TGTGCCAGCAGCCCCTTGAGGGTCTCCTACAATGAGCAGTTCTTC. Full variable domain (missing parts from reference TRBV11-2 and TRBJ2-1): EAGVAQSPRYKIIEKRQSVAFWCNPISGHATLYWYQQILGQGPKLLIQFQNNGVVDDSQLPKDRFSAERLKGVDSTLKIQPAKLEDSAVYLCASSPLRVSYNEQFFGPGTRLTVL.

V usage is TRBV4-2 and J usage is TRBJ2-1; 7 nucleotides agree with TRBD2. The CDR3 sequence is 15 residues long. CDR1 is LGHNA, CDR2 YNFKEQ, per germline. J was trimmed by 4 bases and V by 0 bases; bases with no gene match: 3. CDR3 nucleotides: TGTGCCAGCAGCCAAGACTGGCGGGGGTACAATGAGCAGTTCTTC. It specifies CASSQDWRGYNEQFF.